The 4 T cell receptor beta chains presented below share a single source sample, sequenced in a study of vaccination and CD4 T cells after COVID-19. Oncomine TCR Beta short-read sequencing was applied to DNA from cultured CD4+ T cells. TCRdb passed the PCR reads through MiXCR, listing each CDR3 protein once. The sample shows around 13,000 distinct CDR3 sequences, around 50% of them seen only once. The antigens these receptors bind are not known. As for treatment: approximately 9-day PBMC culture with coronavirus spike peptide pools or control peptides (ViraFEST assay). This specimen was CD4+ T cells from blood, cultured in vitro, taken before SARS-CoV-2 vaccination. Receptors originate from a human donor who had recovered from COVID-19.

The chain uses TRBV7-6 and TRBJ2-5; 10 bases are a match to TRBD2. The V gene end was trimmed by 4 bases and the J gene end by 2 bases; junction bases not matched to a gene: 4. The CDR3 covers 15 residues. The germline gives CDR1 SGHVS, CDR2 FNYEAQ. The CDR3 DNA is TGTGCCAGCAGCTCCATTAGCGGGAGGCAAGAGACCCAGTACTTC. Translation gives CASSSISGRQETQYF.

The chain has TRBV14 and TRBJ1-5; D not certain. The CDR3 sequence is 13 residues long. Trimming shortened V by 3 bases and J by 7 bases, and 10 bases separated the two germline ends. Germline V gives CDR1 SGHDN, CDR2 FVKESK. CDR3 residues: CASSHRILQPQHF. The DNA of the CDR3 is TGTGCCAGCAGCCACCGAATTTTGCAGCCCCAGCATTTT.

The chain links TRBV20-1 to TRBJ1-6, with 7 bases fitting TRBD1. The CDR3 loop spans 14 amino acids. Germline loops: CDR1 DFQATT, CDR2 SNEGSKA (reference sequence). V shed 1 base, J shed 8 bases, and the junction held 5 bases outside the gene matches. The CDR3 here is CSARAGTVYSPLHF. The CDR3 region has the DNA TGCAGTGCTAGAGCCGGGACAGTGTATTCACCCCTCCACTTT.

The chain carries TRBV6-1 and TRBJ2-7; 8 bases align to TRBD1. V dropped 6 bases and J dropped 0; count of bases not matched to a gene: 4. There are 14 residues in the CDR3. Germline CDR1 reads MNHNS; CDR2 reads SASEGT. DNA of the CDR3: TGTGCCAGCAGGGACAGGGCCTTCTCCTACGAGCAGTACTTC. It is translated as CASRDRAFSYEQYF.